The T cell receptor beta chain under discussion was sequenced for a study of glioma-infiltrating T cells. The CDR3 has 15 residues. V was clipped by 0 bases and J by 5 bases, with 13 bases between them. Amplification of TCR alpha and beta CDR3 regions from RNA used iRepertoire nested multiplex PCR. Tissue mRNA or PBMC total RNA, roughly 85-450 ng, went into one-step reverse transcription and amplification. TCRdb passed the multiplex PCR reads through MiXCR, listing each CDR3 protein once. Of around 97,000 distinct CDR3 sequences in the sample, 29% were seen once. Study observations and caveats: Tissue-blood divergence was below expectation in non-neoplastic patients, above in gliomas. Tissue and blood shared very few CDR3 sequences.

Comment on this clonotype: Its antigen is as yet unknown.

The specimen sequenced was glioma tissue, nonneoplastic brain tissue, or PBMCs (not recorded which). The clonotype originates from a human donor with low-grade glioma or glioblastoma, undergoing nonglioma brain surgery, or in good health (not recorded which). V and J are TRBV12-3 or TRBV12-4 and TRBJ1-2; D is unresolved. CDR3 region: CASSLAPNGGYGYTF. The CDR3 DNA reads TGTGCCAGCAGTTTAGCGCCAAACGGCGGATATGGCTACACCTTC.